This T cell receptor beta chain appears in the sequencing data of a study of cytomegalovirus exposure and HLA in healthy donors. Study-wide background: A data release that came early held 75 million to 85 million unique TCRs from HLA-typed donors. Study-level points and caveats: Immune exposure information comprised only CMV serostatus. Exclusion applied to some V segments, including TRBV6-2 and TRBV6-3, as they were indistinguishable.

Use of 60 Vbeta and 13 Jbeta primers characterized the PCR. Sequencing was performed with immunoSEQ multiplex PCR; in TCRdb, only in-frame clones are kept and a portion is missing. Of about 180,000 clones in the sample, 79% are singletons; the top ten hold around 0.69%. About this clone itself: The antigen is not known.

Trimming shortened V by 8 bases and J by 3 bases, and 14 bases separated the two germline ends. The length of the CDR3 is 13 residues. CDR1 and CDR2 from the germline V gene are MNHNS and SASEGT. Sequencing was carried out using PBMCs. The sequence was collected from a woman between 40 and 55 years old in good health and CMV-seronegative. The V call is TRBV6-1, the J call TRBJ2-7; D remains unclear. The CDR3 loop reads CASAAAKDYEQYF. CDR3 DNA: TGTGCCAGCGCGGCGGCGAAAGACTACGAGCAGTACTTC.